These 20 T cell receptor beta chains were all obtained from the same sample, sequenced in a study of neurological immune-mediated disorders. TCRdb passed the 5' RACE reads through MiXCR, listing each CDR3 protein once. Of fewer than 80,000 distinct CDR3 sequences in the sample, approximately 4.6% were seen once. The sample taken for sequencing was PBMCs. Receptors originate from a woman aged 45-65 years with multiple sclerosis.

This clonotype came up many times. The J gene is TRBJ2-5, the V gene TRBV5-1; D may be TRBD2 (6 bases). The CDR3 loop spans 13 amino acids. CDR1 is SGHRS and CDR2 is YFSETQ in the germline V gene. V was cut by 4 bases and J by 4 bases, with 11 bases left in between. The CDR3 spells CASSHAGSETQYF. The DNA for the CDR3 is TGCGCCAGCAGCCACGCGGGGTCAGAGACCCAGTACTTC.

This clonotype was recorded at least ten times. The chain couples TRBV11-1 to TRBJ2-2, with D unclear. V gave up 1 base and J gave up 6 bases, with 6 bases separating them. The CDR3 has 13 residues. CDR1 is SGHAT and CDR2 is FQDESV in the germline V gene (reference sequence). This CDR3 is CASSLVGPGELFF. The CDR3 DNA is TGTGCCAGCAGCTTAGTAGGTCCCGGGGAGCTGTTTTTT. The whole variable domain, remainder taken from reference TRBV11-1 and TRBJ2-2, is EAEVAQSPRYKITEKSQAVAFWCDPISGHATLYWYRQILGQGPELLVQFQDESVVDDSQLPKDRFSAERLKGVDSTLKIQPAELGDSAMYLCASSLVGPGELFFGEGSRLTVL.

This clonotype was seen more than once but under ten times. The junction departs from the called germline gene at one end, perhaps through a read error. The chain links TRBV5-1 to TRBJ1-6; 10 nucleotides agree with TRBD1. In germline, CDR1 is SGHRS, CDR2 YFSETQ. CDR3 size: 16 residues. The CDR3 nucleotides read TGCGCCAGCAGTCCGGGACAGGGGAATTTTAATTCACCCCTACACTTT. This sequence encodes CASSPGQGNFNSPLHF.

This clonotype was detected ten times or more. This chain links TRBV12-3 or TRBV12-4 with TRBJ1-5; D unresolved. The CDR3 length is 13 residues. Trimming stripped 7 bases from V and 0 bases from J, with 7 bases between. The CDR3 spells CASNEDSNQPQHF. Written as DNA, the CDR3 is TGTGCCAGCAATGAGGATAGCAATCAGCCCCAGCATTTT.

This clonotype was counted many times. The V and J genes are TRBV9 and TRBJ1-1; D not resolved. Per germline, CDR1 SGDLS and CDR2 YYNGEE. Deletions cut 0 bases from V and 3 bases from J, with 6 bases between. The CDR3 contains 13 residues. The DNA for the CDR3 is TGTGCCAGCAGCGTAGCGGTATACACTGAAGCTTTCTTT. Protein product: CASSVAVYTEAFF. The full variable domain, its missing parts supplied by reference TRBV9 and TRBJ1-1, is DSGVTQTPKHLITATGQRVTLRCSPRSGDLSVYWYQQSLDQGLQFLIQYYNGEERAKGNILERFSAQQFPDLHSELNLSSLELGDSALYFCASSVAVYTEAFFGQGTRLTVV.

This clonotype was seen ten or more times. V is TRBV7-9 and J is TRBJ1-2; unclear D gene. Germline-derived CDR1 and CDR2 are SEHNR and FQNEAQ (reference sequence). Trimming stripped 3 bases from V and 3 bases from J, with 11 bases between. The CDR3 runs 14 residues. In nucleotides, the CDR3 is TGTGCCAGCAGCTTTAACGCAGCGGACTATGGCTACACCTTC. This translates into CASSFNAADYGYTF.

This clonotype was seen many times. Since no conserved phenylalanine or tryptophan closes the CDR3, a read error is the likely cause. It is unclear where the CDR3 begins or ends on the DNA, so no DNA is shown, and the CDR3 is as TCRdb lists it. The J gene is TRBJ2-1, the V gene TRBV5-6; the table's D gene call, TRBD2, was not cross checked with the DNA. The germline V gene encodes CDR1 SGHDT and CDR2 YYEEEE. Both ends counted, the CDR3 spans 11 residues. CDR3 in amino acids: CASSLALALDV.

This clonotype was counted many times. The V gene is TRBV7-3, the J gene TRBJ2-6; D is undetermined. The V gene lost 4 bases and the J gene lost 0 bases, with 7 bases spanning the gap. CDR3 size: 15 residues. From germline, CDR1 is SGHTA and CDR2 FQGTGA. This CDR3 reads CASSSQVSGANVLTF. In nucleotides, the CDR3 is TGTGCCAGCAGCTCGCAGGTCTCTGGGGCCAACGTCCTGACTTTC.

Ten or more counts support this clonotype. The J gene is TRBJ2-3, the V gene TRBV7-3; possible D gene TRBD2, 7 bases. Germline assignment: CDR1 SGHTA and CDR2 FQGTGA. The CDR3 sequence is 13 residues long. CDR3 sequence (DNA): TGTCCGTGGAAGGGGGGGACCACAGATACGCAGTATTTT. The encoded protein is CPWKGGTTDTQYF. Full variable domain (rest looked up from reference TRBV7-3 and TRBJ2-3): GAGVSQTPSNKVTEKGKYVELRCDPISGHTALYWYRQSLGQGPEFLIYFQGTGAADDSGLPNDRFFAVRPEGSVSTLKIQRTERGDSAVYLCPWKGGTTDTQYFGPGTRLTVL.

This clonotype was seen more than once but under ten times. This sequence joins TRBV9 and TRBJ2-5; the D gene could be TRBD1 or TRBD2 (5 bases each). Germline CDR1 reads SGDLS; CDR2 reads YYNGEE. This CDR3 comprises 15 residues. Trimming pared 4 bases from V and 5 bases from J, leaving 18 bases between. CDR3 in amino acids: CASSRSLNEGETQYF. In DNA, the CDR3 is TGTGCCAGCAGCCGTAGCTTGAACGAGGGGGAGACCCAGTACTTC.

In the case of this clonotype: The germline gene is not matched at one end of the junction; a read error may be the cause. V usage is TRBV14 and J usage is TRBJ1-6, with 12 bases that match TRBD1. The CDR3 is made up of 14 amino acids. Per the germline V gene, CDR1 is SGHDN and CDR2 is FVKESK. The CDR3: CASSPGQGASPLNF. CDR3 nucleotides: TGTGCCAGCAGCCCGGGACAGGGGGCTTCACCCCTCAACTTT.

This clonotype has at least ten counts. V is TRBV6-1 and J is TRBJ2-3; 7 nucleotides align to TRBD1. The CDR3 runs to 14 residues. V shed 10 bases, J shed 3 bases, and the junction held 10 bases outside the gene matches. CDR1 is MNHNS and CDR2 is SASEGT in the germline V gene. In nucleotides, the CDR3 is TGTGCCAAGACAGGGTTGGTTCGGACAGATACGCAGTATTTT. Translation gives CAKTGLVRTDTQYF.

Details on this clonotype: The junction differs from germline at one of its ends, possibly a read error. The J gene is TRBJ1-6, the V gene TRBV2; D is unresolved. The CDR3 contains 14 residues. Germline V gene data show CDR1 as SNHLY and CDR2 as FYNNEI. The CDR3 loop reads CASSDFLGNSPLNF. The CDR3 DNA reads TGTGCCAGCAGTGACTTCTTGGGGAATTCACCCCTCAACTTT.

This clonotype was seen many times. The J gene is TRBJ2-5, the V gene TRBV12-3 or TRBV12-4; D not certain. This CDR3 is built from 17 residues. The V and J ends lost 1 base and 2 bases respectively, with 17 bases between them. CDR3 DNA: TGTGCCAGCAGTTTAGGTGAAGACAAGGCCAAGCAAGAGACCCAGTACTTC. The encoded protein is CASSLGEDKAKQETQYF.

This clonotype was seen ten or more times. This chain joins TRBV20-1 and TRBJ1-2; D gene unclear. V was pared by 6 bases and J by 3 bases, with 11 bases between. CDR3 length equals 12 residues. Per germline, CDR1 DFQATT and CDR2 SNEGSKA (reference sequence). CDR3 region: CSARNRDYGYTF. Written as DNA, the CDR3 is TGCAGTGCCAGAAATAGGGACTATGGCTACACCTTC.

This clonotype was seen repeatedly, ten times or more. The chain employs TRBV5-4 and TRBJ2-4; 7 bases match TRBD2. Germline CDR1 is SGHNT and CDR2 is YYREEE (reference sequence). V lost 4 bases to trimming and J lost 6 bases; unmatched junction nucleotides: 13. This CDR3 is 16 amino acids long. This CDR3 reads CASSINSSPGGNIQYF. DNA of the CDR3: TGTGCCAGCAGCATAAACAGCTCACCGGGGGGAAACATTCAGTACTTC.

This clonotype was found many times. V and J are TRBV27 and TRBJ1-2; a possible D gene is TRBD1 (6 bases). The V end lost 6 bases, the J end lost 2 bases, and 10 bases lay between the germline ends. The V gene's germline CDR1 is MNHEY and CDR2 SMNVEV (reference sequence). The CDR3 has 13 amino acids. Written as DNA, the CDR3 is TGTGCCAGCAGCCACAGGGACAACTATGGCTACACCTTC. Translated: CASSHRDNYGYTF.

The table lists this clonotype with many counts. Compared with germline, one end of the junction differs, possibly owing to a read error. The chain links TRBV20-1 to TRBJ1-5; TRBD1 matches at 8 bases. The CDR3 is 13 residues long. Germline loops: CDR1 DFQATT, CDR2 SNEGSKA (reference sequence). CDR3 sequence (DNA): TGCAGTGCCCGGACAGGGTCAGGTCAGCCCCAGAATTTT. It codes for CSARTGSGQPQNF.

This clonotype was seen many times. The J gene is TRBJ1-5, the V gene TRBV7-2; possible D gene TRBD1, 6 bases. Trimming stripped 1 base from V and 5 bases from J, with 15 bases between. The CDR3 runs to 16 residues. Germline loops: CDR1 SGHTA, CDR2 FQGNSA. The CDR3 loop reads CASSLGPTGIDQPQHF. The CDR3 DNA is TGTGCCAGCAGCTTAGGGCCAACAGGGATAGATCAGCCCCAGCATTTT.

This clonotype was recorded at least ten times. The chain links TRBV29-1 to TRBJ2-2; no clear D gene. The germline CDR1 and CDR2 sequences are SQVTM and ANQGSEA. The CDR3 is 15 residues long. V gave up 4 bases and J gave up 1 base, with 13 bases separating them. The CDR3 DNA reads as TGCAGCGTTGTTTTAGACCCCTTGAACACCGGGGAGCTGTTTTTT. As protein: CSVVLDPLNTGELFF.